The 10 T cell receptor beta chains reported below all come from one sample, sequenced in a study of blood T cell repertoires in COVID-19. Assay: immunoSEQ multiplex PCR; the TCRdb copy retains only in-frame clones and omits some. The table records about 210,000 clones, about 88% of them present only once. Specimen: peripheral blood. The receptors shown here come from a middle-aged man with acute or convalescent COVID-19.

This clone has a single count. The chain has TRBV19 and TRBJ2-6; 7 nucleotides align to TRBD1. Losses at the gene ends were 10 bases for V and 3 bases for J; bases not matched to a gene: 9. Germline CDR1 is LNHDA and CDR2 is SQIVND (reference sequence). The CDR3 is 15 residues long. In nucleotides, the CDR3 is TGTGCCACTTCAGACAGGGTCTTTGGGGCCAACGTCCTGACTTTC. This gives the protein CATSDRVFGANVLTF.

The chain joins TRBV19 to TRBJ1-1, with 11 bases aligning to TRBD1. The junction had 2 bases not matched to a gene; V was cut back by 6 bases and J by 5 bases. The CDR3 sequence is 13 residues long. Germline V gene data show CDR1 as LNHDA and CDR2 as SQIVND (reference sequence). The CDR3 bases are TGTGCCAGTAGCCGGGACAGGGGGACTGAAGCTTTCTTT. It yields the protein CASSRDRGTEAFF.

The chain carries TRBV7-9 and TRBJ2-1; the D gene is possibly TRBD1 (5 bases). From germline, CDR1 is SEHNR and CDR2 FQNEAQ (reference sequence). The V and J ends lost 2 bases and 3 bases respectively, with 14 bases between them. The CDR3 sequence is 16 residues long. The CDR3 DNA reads TGTGCCAGCAGCTTATTCGGCAGGGATTTCTACAATGAGCAGTTCTTC. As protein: CASSLFGRDFYNEQFF.

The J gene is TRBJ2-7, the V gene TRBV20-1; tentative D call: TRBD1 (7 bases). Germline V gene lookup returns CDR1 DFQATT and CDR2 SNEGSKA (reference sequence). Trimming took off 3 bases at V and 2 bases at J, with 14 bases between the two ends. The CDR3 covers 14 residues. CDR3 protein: CSASWRDRAYEQYF. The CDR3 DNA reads TGCAGTGCTAGTTGGCGGGACAGAGCCTACGAGCAGTACTTC.

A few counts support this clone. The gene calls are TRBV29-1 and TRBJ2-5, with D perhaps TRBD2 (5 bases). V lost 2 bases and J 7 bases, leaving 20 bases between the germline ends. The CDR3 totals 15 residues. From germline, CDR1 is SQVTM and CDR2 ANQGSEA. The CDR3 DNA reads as TGCAGCGTTGAATTTTCCGGGAAGGGCTGGGGGACCCAGTACTTC. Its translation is CSVEFSGKGWGTQYF.

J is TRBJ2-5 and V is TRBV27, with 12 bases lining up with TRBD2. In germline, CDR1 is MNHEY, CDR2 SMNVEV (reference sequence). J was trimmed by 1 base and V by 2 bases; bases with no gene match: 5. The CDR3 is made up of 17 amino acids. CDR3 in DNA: TGTGCCAGCAGTTTAAAAAGGACTAGCGGGATCCAAGAGACCCAGTACTTC. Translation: CASSLKRTSGIQETQYF.

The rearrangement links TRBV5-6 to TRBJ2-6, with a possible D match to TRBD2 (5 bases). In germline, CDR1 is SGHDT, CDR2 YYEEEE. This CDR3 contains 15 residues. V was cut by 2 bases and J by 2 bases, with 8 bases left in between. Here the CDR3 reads CASSFFGAGANVLTF. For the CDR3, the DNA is TGTGCCAGCAGCTTTTTCGGGGCTGGGGCCAACGTCCTGACTTTC.

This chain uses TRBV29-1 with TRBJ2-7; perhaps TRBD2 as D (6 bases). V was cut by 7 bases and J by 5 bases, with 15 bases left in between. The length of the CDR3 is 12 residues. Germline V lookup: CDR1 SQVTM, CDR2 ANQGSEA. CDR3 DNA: TGCAGCGCTGGAAGGAGGGGCAACGAGCAGTACTTC. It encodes CSAGRRGNEQYF.

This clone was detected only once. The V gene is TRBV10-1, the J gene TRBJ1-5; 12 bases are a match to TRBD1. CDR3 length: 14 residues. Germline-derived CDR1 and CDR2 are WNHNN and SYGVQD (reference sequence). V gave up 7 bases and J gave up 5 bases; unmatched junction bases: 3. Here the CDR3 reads CASTGTGGDQPQHF. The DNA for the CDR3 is TGCGCCAGCACCGGGACAGGGGGCGATCAGCCCCAGCATTTT.

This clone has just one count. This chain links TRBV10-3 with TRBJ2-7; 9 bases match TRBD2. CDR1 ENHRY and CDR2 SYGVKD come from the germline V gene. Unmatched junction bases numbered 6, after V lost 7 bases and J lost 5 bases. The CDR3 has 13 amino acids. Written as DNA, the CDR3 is TGTGCCATCACTAGCGGGGAAAGGGACGAGCAGTACTTC. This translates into CAITSGERDEQYF.